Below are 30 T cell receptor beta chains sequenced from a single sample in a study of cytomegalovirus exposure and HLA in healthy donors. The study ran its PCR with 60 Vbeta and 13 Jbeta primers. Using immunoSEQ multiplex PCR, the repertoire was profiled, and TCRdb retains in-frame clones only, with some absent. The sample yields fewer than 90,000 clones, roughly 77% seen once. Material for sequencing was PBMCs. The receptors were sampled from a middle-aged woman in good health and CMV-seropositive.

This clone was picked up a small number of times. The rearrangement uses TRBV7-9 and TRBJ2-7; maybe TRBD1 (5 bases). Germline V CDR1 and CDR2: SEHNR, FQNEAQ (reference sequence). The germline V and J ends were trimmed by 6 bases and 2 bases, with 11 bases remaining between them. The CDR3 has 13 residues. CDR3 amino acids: CASRPGHTYEQYF. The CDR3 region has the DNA TGTGCCAGCAGACCTGGACATACCTACGAGCAGTACTTC. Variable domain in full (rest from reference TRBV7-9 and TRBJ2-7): DTGVSQNPRHKITKRGQNVTFRCDPISEHNRLYWYRQTLGQGPEFLTYFQNEAQLEKSRLLSDRFSAERPKGSFSTLEIQRTEQGDSAMYLCASRPGHTYEQYFGPGTRLTVT.

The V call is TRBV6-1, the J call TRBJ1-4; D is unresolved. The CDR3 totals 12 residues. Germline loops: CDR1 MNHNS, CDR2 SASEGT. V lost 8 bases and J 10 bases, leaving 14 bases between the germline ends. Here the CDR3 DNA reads TGTGCCAGCGCCGCCTCGGGAGGAAAACTGTTTTTT. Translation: CASAASGGKLFF.

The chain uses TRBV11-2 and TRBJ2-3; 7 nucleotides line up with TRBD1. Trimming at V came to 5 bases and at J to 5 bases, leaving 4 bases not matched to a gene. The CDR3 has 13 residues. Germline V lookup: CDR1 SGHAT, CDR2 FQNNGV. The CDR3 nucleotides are TGTGCCAGCAGCGACTACAGGGGAGATACGCAGTATTTT. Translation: CASSDYRGDTQYF.

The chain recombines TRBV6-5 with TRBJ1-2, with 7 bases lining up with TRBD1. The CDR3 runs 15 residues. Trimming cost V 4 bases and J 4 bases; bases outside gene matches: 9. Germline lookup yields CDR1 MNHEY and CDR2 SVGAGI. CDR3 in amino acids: CASSSTTGPIYGYTF. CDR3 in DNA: TGTGCCAGCAGTTCTACGACAGGGCCGATCTATGGCTACACCTTC.

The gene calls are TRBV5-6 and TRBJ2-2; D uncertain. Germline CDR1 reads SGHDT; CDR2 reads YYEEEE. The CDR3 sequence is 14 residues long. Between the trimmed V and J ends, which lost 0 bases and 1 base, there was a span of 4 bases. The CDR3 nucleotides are TGTGCCAGCAGCTTGGCAGGGAACACCGGGGAGCTGTTTTTT. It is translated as CASSLAGNTGELFF.

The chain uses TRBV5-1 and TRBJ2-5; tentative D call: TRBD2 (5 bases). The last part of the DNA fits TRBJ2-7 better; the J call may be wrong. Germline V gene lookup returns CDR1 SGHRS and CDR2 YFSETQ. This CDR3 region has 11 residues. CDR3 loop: CASSEGYEQYF. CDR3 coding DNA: TGCGCCAGCAGTGAGGGTTACGAGCAGTACTTC.

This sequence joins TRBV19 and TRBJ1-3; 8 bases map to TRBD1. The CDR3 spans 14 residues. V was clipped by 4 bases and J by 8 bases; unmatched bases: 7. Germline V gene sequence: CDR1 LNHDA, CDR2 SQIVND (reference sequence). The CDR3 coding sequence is TGTGCCAGTAGTACCGACAGGGGATGGGACACCATATATTTT. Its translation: CASSTDRGWDTIYF.

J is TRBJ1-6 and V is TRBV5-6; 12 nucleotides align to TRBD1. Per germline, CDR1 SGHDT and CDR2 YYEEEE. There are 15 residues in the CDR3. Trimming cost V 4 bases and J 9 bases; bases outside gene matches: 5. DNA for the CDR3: TGTGCCAGCAGCCCGGGGACAGGGGGCACTTCACCCCTCCACTTT. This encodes CASSPGTGGTSPLHF.

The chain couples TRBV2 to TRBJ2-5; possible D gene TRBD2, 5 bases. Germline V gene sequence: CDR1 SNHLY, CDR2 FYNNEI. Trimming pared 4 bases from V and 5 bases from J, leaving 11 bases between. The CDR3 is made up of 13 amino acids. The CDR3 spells CASSGLEGETQYF. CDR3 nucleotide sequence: TGTGCCAGCAGTGGGCTAGAGGGTGAGACCCAGTACTTC.

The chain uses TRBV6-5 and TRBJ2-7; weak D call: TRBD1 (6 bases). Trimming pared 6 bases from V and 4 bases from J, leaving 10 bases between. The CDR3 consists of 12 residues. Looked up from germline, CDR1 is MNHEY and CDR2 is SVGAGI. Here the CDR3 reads CASSPDRYEQYF. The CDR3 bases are TGTGCCAGCAGCCCTGACAGGTACGAGCAGTACTTC.

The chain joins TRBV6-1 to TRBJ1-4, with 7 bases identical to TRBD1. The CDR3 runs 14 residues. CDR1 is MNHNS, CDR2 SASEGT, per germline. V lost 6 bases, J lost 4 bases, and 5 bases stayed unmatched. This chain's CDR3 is CASSYRGLNEKLFF. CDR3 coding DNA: TGTGCCAGCAGCTACAGGGGCCTTAATGAAAAACTGTTTTTT.

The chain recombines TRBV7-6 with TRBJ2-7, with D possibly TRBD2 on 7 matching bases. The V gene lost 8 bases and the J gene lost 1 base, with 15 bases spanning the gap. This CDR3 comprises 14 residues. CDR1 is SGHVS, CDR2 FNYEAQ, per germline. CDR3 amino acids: CASGGAGASYEQYF. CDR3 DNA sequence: TGTGCCAGCGGGGGGGCAGGAGCATCCTACGAGCAGTACTTC.

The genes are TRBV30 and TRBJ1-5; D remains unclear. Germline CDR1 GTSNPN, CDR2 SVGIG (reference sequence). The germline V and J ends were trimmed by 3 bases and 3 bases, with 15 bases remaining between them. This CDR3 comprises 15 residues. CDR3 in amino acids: CAWSPSSLYNQPQHF. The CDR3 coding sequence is TGTGCCTGGAGCCCCAGTTCGTTGTACAATCAGCCCCAGCATTTT.

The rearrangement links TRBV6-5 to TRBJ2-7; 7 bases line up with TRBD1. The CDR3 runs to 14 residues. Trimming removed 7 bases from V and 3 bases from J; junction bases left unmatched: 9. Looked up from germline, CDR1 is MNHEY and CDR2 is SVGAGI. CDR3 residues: CASKIGQGDYEQYF. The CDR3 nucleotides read TGTGCCAGCAAAATCGGGCAGGGGGACTACGAGCAGTACTTC.

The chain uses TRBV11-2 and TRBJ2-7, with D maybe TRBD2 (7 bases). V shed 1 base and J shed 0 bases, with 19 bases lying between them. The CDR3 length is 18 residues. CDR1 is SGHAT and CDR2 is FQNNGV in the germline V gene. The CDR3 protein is CASSLARGARGPSYEQYF. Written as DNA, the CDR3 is TGTGCCAGCAGCTTAGCTCGGGGGGCACGTGGGCCCTCCTACGAGCAGTACTTC.

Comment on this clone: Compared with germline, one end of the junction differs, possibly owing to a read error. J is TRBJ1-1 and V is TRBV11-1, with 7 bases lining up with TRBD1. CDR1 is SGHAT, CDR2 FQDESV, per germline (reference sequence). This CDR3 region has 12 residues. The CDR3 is CASGFGDSEAFF. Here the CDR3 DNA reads TGTGCCAGCGGCTTCGGGGACAGTGAAGCTTTCTTT.

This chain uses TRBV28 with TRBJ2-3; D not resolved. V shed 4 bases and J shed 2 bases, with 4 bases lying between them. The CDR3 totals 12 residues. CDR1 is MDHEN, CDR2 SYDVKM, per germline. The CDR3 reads CASSSYTDTQYF. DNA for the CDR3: TGTGCCAGCAGTTCCTACACAGATACGCAGTATTTT.

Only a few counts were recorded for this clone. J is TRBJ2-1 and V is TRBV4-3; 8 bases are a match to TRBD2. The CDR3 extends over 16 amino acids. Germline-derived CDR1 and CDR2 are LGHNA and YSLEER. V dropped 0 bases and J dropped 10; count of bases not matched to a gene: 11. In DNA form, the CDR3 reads TGCGCCAGCAGCCAAGATACTAGCGGAGGAAGTAGGGAGCAGTTCTTC. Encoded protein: CASSQDTSGGSREQFF.

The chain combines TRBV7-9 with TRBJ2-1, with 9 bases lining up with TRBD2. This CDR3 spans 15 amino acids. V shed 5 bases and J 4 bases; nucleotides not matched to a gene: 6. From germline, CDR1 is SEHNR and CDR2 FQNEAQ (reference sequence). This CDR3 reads CASSPRLAVYNEQFF. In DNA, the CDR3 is TGTGCCAGCAGCCCGCGACTAGCGGTGTACAATGAGCAGTTCTTC. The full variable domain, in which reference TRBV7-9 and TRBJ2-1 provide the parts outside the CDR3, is DTGVSQNPRHKITKRGQNVTFRCDPISEHNRLYWYRQTLGQGPEFLTYFQNEAQLEKSRLLSDRFSAERPKGSFSTLEIQRTEQGDSAMYLCASSPRLAVYNEQFFGPGTRLTVL.

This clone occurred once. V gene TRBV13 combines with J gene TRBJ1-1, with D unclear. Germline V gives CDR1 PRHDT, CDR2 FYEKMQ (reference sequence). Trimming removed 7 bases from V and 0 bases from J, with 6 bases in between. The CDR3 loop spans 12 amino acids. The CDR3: CASNAVNTEAFF. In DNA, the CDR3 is TGTGCCAGCAATGCAGTGAACACTGAAGCTTTCTTT.

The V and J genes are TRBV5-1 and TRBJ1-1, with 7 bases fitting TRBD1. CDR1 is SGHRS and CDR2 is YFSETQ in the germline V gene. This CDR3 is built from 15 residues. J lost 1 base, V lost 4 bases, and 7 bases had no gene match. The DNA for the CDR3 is TGCGCCAGCAGCAGGCTACAGGGGACGAACACTGAAGCTTTCTTT. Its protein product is CASSRLQGTNTEAFF. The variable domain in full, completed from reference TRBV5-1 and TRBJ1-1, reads KAGVTQTPRYLIKTRGQQVTLSCSPISGHRSVSWYQQTPGQGLQFLFEYFSETQRNKGNFPGRFSGRQFSNSRSEMNVSTLELGDSALYLCASSRLQGTNTEAFFGQGTRLTVV.

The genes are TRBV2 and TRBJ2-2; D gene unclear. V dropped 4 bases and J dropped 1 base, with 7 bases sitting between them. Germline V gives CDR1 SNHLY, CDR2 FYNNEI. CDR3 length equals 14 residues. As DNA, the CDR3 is TGTGCCAGCAGTGGTACTGAGAACACCGGGGAGCTGTTTTTT. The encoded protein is CASSGTENTGELFF.

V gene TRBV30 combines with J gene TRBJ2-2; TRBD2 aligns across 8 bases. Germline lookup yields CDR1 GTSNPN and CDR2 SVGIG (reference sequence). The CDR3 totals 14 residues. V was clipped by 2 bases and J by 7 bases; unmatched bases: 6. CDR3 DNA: TGTGCCTGGAGTAAAAAGCGGGAGATCGGGGAGCTGTTTTTT. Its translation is CAWSKKREIGELFF. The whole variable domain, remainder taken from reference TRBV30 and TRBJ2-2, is SQTIHQWPATLVQPVGSPLSLECTVEGTSNPNLYWYRQAAGRGLQLLFYSVGIGQISSEVPQNLSASRPQDRQFILSSKKLLLSDSGFYLCAWSKKREIGELFFGEGSRLTVL.

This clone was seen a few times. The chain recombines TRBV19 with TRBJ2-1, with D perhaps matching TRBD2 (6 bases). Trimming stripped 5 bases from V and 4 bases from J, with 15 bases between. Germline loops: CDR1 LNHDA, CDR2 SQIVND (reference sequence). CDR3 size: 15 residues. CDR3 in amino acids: CASSSPGTDYNEQFF. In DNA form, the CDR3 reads TGTGCCAGTAGTTCCCCCGGGACTGATTACAATGAGCAGTTCTTC. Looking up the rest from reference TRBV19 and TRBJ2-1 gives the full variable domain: DGGITQSPKYLFRKEGQNVTLSCEQNLNHDAMYWYRQDPGQGLRLIYYSQIVNDFQKGDIAEGYSVSREKKESFPLTVTSAQKNPTAFYLCASSSPGTDYNEQFFGPGTRLTVL.

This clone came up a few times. The CDR3 spells CAWARDRPLGYTF. The CDR3 coding sequence is TGTGCCTGGGCTAGGGACAGGCCCCTAGGCTACACCTTC. V and J are TRBV30 and TRBJ1-2; TRBD1 aligns across 8 bases. CDR3 length: 13 residues. The V gene's germline CDR1 is GTSNPN and CDR2 SVGIG (reference sequence). Germline trimming cut 5 bases from V and 8 bases from J; bases unmatched to any gene: 10.

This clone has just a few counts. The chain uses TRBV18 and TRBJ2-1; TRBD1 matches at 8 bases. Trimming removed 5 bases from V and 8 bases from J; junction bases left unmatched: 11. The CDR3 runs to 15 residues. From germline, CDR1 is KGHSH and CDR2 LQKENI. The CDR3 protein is CASSFPAGGWDEQFF. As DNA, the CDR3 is TGTGCCAGCTCATTCCCCGCAGGGGGCTGGGATGAGCAGTTCTTC.

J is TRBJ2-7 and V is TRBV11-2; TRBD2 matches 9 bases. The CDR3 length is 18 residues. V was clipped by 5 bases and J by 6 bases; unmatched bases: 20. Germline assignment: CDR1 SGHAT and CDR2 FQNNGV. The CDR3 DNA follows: TGTGCCAGCAGCGGTCGAGCGGGAGGCCCGGTTCAAGAGCGCGAGCAGTACTTC. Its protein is CASSGRAGGPVQEREQYF.

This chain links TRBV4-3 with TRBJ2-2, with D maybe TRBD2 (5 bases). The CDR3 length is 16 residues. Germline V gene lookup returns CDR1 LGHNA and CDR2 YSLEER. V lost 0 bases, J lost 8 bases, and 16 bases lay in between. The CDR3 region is CASSQEPSPLVGELFF. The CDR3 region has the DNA TGCGCCAGCAGCCAAGAGCCTAGCCCCCTAGTAGGGGAGCTGTTTTTT.

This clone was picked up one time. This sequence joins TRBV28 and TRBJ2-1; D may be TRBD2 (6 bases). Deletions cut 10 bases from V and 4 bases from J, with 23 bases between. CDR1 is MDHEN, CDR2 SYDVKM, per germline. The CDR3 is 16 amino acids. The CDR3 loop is CATEPGTSTVYNEQFF. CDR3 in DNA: TGTGCCACGGAACCCGGGACTTCTACGGTTTACAATGAGCAGTTCTTC. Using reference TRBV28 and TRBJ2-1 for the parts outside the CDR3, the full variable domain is DVKVTQSSRYLVKRTGEKVFLECVQDMDHENMFWYRQDPGLGLRLIYFSYDVKMKEKGDIPEGYSVSREKKERFSLILESASTNQTSMYLCATEPGTSTVYNEQFFGPGTRLTVL.

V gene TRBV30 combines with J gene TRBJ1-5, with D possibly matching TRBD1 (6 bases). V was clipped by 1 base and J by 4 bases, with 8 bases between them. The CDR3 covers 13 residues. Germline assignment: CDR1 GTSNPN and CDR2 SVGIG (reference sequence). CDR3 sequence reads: CAWSGTVNQPQHF. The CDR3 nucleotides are TGTGCCTGGAGTGGGACAGTTAATCAGCCCCAGCATTTT. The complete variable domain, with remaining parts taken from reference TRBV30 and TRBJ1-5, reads SQTIHQWPATLVQPVGSPLSLECTVEGTSNPNLYWYRQAAGRGLQLLFYSVGIGQISSEVPQNLSASRPQDRQFILSSKKLLLSDSGFYLCAWSGTVNQPQHFGDGTRLSIL.